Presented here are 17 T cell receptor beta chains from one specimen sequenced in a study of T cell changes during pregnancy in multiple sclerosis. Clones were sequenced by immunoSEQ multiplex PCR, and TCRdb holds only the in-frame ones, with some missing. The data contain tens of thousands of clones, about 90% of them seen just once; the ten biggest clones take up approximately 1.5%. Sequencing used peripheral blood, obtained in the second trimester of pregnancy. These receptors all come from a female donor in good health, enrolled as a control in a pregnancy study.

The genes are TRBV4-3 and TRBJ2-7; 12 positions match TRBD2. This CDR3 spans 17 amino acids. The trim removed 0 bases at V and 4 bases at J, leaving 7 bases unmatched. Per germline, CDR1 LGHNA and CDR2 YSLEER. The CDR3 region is CASSQDSSTSGSYEQYF. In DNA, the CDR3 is TGCGCCAGCAGCCAAGATTCGTCGACTAGCGGGAGTTACGAGCAGTACTTC.

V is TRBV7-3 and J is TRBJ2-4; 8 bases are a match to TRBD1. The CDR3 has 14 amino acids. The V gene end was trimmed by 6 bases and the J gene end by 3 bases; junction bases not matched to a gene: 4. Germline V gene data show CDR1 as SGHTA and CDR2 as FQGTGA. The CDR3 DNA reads TGTGCCAGCAGTATAACAGGGGGCAAAAACATTCAGTACTTC. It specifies CASSITGGKNIQYF.

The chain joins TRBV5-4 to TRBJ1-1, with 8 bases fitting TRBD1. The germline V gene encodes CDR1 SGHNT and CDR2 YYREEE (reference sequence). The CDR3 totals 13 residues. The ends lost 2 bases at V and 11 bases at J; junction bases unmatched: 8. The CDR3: CASSLQGGRSAFF. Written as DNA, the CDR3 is TGTGCCAGCAGCTTACAGGGGGGGAGGAGTGCTTTCTTT.

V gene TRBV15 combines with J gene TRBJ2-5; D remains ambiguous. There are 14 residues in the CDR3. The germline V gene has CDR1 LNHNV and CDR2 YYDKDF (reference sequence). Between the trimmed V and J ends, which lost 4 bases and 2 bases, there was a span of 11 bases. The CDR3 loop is CATSNGVLQETQYF. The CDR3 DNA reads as TGTGCCACCAGCAATGGAGTACTACAAGAGACCCAGTACTTC.

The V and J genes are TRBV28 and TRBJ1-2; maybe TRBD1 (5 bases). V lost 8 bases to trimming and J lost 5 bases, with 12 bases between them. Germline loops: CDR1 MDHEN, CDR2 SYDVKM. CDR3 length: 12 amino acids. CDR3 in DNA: TGTGCCAGCGGGGGGGGAGGGTATGGCTACACCTTC. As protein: CASGGGGYGYTF.

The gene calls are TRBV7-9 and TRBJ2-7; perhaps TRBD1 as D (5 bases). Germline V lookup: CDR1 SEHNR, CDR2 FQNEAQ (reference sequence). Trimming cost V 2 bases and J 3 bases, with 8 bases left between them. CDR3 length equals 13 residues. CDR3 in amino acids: CASSLMTDYEQYF. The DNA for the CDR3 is TGTGCCAGCAGCTTAATGACAGACTACGAGCAGTACTTC.

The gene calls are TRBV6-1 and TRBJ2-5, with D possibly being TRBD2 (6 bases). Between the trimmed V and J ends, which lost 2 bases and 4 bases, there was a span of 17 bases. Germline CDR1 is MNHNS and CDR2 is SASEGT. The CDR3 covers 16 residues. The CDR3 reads CASSEPRGKGRETQYF. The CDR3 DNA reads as TGTGCCAGCAGTGAACCCCGCGGGAAGGGAAGAGAGACCCAGTACTTC.

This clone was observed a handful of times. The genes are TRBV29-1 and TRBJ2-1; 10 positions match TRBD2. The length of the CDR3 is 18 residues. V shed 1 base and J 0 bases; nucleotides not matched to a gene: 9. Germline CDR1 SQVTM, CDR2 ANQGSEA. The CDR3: CSVEGTSGSLSSYNEQFF. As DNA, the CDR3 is TGCAGCGTTGAAGGGACTAGCGGATCTCTTAGCTCCTACAATGAGCAGTTCTTC.

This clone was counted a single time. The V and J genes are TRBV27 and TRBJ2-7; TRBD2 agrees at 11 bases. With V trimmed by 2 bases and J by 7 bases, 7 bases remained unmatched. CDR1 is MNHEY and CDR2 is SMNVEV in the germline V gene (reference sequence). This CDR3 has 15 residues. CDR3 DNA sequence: TGTGCCAGCAGTTTACGACTAGCGGGATTCGTAGAGCAGTACTTC. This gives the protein CASSLRLAGFVEQYF.

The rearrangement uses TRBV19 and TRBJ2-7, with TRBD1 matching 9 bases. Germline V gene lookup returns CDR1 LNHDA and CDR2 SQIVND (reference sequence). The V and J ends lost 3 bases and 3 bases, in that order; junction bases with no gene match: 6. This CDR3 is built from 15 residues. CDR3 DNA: TGTGCCAGTAGTATTGGGGGACAGGGTATCTACGAGCAGTACTTC. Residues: CASSIGGQGIYEQYF.

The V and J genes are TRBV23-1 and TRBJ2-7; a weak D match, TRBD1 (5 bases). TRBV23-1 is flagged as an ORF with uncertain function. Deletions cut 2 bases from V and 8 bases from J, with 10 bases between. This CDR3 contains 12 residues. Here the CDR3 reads CASSQPTAKQYF. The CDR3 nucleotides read TGCGCCAGCAGTCAACCGACAGCGAAGCAGTACTTC.

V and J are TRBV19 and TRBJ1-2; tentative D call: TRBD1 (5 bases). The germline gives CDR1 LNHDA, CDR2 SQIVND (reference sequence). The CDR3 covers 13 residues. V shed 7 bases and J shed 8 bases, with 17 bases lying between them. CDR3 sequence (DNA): TGTGCCAGTACCCCCGGGGCCGCGGGGGGCTACACCTTC. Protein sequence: CASTPGAAGGYTF.

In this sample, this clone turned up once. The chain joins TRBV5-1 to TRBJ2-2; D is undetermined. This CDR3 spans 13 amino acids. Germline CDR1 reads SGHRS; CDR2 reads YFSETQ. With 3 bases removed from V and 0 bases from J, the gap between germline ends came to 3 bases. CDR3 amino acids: CASSSSNTGELFF. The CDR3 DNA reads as TGCGCCAGCAGCTCCTCGAACACCGGGGAGCTGTTTTTT.

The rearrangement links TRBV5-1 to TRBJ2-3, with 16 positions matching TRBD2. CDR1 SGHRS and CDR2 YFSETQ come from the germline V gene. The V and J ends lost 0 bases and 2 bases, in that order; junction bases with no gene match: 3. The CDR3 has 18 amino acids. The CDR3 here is CASSLVGTSGRATDTQYF. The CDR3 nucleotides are TGCGCCAGCAGCTTGGTGGGGACTAGCGGGAGGGCCACAGATACGCAGTATTTT.

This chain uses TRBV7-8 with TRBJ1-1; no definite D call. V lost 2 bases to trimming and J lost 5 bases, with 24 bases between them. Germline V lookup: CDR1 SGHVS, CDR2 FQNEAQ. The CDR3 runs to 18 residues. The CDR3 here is CASSLTRAGLGRETEAFF. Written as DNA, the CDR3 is TGTGCCAGCAGCTTAACGCGAGCAGGACTCGGGAGGGAAACTGAAGCTTTCTTT.

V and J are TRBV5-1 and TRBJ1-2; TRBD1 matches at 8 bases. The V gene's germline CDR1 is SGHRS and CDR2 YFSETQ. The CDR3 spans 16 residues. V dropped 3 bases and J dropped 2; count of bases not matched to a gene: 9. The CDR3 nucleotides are TGCGCCAGCAGCTATGGACAGGGAAGTTCGAACTATGGCTACACCTTC. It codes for CASSYGQGSSNYGYTF.

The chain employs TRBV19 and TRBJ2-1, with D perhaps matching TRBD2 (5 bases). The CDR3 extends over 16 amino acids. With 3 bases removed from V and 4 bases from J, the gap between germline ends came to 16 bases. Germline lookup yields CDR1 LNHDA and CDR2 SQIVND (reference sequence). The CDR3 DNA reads TGTGCCAGTAGTATCATTGCGGCGGGTTGGTACAATGAGCAGTTCTTC. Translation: CASSIIAAGWYNEQFF. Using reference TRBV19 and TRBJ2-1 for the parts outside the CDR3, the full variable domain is DGGITQSPKYLFRKEGQNVTLSCEQNLNHDAMYWYRQDPGQGLRLIYYSQIVNDFQKGDIAEGYSVSREKKESFPLTVTSAQKNPTAFYLCASSIIAAGWYNEQFFGPGTRLTVL.